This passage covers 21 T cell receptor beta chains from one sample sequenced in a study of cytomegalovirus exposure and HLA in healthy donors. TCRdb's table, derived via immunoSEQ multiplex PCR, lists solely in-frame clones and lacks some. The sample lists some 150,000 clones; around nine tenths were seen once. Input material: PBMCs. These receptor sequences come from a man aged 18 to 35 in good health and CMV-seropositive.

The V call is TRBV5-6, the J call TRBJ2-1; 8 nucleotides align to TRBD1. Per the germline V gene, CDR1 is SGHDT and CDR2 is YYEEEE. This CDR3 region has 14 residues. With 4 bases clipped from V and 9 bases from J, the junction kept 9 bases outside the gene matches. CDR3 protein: CASSLRGPFGEQFF. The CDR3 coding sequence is TGTGCCAGCAGCCTCAGGGGGCCGTTCGGTGAGCAGTTCTTC. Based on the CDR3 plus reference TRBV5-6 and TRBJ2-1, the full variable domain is DAGVTQSPTHLIKTRGQQVTLRCSPKSGHDTVSWYQQALGQGPQFIFQYYEEEERQRGNFPDRFSGHQFPNYSSELNVNALLLGDSALYLCASSLRGPFGEQFFGPGTRLTVL.

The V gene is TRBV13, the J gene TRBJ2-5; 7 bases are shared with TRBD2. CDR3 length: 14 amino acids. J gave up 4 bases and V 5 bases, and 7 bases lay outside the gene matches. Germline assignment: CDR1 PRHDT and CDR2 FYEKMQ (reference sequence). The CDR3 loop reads CASSPGGRSETQYF. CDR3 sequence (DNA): TGTGCCAGCAGCCCCGGGGGGAGGTCAGAGACCCAGTACTTC. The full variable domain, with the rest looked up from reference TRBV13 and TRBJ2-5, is AAGVIQSPRHLIKEKRETATLKCYPIPRHDTVYWYQQGPGQDPQFLISFYEKMQSDKGSIPDRFSAQQFSDYHSELNMSSLELGDSALYFCASSPGGRSETQYFGPGTRLLVL.

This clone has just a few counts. The CDR3 bases are TGTGCCAGCAGCCCGGGGGAGGGGGCCTACAATGAGCAGTTCTTC. Encoded protein: CASSPGEGAYNEQFF. The chain couples TRBV6-1 to TRBJ2-1; weak D call: TRBD2 (7 bases). With 6 bases removed from V and 2 bases from J, the gap between germline ends came to 14 bases. CDR1 and CDR2 from the germline V gene are MNHNS and SASEGT. The CDR3 totals 15 residues.

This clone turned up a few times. In nucleotides, the CDR3 is TGTGCCAGCAGCCAAACAGGGTATGGAAACATTCAGTACTTC. Its protein product is CASSQTGYGNIQYF. The chain employs TRBV7-9 and TRBJ2-4; perhaps TRBD1 as D (6 bases). The CDR3 covers 14 residues. The V and J ends lost 5 bases and 6 bases respectively, with 14 bases between them. Germline CDR1 SEHNR, CDR2 FQNEAQ (reference sequence).

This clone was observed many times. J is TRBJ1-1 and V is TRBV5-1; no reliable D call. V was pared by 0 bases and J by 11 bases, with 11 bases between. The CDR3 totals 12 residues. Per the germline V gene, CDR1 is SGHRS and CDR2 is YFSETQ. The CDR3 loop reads CASSLDFQRAFF. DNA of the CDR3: TGCGCCAGCAGCTTGGATTTTCAGCGGGCTTTCTTT.

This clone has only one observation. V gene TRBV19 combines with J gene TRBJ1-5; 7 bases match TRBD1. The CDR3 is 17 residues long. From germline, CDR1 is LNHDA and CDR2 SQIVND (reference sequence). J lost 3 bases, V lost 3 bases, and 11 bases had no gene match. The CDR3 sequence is CASSIWAGGSNNQPQHF. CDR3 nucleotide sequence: TGTGCCAGTAGTATTTGGGCAGGGGGTTCGAACAATCAGCCCCAGCATTTT.

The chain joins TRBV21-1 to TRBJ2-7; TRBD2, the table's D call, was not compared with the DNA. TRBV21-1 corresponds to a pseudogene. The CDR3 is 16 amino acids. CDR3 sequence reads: CASSSRLAGNLYEQYF. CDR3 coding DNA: TGTGCCAGCAGCTCCCGACTAGCGGGAAACCTCTACGAGCAGTACTTC.

The CDR3 protein is CSVEEGTGWLEAFF. The CDR3 DNA reads as TGCAGCGTTGAAGAGGGAACAGGATGGCTAGAAGCTTTCTTT. V gene TRBV29-1 combines with J gene TRBJ1-1, with D tentatively TRBD1 (5 bases). Per germline, CDR1 SQVTM and CDR2 ANQGSEA. This CDR3 comprises 14 residues. V dropped 0 bases and J dropped 8 bases, with 16 bases sitting between them.

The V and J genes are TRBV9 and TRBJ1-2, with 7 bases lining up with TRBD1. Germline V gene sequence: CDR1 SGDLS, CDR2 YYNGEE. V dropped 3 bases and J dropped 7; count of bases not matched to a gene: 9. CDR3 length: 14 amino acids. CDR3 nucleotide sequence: TGTGCCAGCAGCGCTACACCAGGGGGAAGTGGCTACACCTTC. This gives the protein CASSATPGGSGYTF.

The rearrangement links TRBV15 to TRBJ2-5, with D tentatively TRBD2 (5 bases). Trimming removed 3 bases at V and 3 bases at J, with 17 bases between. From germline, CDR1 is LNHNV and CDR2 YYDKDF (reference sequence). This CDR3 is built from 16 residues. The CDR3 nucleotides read TGTGCCACCAGCAGGCGATCACCTCGGGGAAAAGAGACCCAGTACTTC. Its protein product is CATSRRSPRGKETQYF.

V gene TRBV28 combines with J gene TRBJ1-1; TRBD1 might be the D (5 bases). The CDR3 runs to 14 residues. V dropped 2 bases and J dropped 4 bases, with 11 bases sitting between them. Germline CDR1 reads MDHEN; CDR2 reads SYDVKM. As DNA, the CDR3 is TGTGCCAGCAGTTTACCCGGGGGAGTCACTGAAGCTTTCTTT. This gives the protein CASSLPGGVTEAFF.

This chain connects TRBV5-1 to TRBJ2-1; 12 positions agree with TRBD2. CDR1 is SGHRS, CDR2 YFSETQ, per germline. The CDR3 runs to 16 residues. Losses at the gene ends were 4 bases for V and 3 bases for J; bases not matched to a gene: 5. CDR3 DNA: TGCGCCAGCAGCCCAGGACTAGCGGGAAACTACAATGAGCAGTTCTTC. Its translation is CASSPGLAGNYNEQFF.

The CDR3: CASSDSGQGDTGELFF. The CDR3, as DNA: TGTGCCAGCAGTGACTCGGGACAGGGGGACACCGGGGAGCTGTTTTTT. The chain recombines TRBV6-4 with TRBJ2-2; 11 nucleotides match TRBD1. The CDR3 is 16 amino acids. Unmatched junction bases numbered 0, after V lost 0 bases and J lost 3 bases. Per germline, CDR1 MRHNA and CDR2 SNTAGT.

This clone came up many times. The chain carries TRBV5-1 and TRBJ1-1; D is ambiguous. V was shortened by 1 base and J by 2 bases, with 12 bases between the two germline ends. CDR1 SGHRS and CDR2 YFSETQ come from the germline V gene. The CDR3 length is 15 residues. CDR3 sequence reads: CASSLTPNPNTEAFF. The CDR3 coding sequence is TGCGCCAGCAGCTTGACACCGAATCCTAACACTGAAGCTTTCTTT.

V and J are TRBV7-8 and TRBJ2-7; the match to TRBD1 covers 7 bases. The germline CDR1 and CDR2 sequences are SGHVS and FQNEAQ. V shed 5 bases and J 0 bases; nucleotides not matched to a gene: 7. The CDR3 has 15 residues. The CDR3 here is CASSVRDRSSYEQYF. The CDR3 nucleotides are TGTGCCAGCAGCGTCCGGGACAGAAGCTCCTACGAGCAGTACTTC.

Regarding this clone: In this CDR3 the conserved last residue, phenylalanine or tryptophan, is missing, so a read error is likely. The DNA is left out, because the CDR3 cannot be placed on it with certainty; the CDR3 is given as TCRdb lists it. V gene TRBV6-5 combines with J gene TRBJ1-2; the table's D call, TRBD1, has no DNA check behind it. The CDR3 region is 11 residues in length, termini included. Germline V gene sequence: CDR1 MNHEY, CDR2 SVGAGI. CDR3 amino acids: CASGTGSPLVL.

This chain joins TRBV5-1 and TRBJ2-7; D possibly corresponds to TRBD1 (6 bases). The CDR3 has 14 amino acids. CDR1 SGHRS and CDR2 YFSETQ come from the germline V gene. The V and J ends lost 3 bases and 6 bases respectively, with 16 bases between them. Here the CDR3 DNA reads TGCGCCAGCAGCTCGATGGGCTCCAGGGGCGAGCAGTACTTC. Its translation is CASSSMGSRGEQYF. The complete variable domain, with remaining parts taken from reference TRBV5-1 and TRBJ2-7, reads KAGVTQTPRYLIKTRGQQVTLSCSPISGHRSVSWYQQTPGQGLQFLFEYFSETQRNKGNFPGRFSGRQFSNSRSEMNVSTLELGDSALYLCASSSMGSRGEQYFGPGTRLTVT.

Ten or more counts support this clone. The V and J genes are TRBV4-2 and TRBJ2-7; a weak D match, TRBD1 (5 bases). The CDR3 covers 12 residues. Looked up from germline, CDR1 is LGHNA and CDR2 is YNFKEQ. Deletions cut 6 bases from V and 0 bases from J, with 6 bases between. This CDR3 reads CASSDSSYEQYF. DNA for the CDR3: TGTGCCAGCAGTGACAGCTCCTACGAGCAGTACTTC.

The CDR3 DNA reads as TGTGCCAGCAGCCCGTTATTCTCCCTCCAAGAGACCCAGTACTTC. This translates into CASSPLFSLQETQYF. The rearrangement links TRBV7-9 to TRBJ2-5; D remains ambiguous. Trimming pared 5 bases from V and 1 base from J, leaving 14 bases between. Germline CDR1 and CDR2: SEHNR and FQNEAQ (reference sequence). The CDR3 is made up of 15 amino acids.

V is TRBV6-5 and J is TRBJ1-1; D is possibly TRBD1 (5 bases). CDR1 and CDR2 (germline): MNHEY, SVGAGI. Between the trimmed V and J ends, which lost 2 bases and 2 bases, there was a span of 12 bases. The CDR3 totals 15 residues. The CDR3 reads CASSYSGQVNTEAFF. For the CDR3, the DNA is TGTGCCAGCAGTTACAGTGGACAAGTAAACACTGAAGCTTTCTTT.

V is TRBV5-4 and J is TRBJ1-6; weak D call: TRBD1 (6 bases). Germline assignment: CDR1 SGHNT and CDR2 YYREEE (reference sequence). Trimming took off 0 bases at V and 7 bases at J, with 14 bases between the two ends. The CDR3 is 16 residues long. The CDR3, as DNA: TGTGCCAGCAGCTTGGATCAGGGGAGGGACAATTCACCCCTCCACTTT. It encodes CASSLDQGRDNSPLHF.